The 4 T cell receptor beta chains given below trace back to one sample, sequenced in a study of shared clonotypes between healthy human individuals. Sequencing used immunoSEQ multiplex PCR; TCRdb keeps in-frame clones, though not all of them. The table includes about 2.1 million clones, roughly 93% detected once. Naive CD8 cells, CD45RO-negative and positively selected for CCR7, excluded terminally differentiated effector memory CD45RA+ cells. Sequenced material: naive CD8+ T cells from PBMCs. The receptors here all came from a man aged 18 to 29 in good health. Some clones in this sample may be carry-over from other donors' samples.

This rearrangement joins TRBV6-5 to TRBJ2-1; D perhaps matches TRBD2 (6 bases). Germline CDR1 MNHEY, CDR2 SVGAGI. V was trimmed by 8 bases and J by 7 bases, leaving 21 bases between them. CDR3 length: 15 amino acids. CDR3 coding DNA: TGTGCCAGCCGAACAGCCCTAGCGAAGGGGAATGAGCAGTTCTTC. Amino acids: CASRTALAKGNEQFF.

The J gene is TRBJ2-3, the V gene TRBV27; tentatively, D is TRBD1 (6 bases). Germline V gene data show CDR1 as MNHEY and CDR2 as SMNVEV (reference sequence). The CDR3 spans 14 residues. V was shortened by 5 bases and J by 4 bases, with 13 bases between the two germline ends. This CDR3 reads CASSTTGKADTQYF. The CDR3 DNA follows: TGTGCCAGCAGTACTACAGGGAAGGCAGATACGCAGTATTTT.

CDR3 amino acids: CASSTGLALSSYEQYF. CDR3 coding DNA: TGTGCCAGTAGTACTGGACTAGCCCTCAGCTCCTACGAGCAGTACTTC. The genes are TRBV19 and TRBJ2-7, with 8 bases matching TRBD2. The V gene end was trimmed by 4 bases and the J gene end by 0 bases; junction bases not matched to a gene: 8. CDR1 and CDR2 from the germline V gene are LNHDA and SQIVND (reference sequence). The CDR3 runs to 16 residues.

The V gene is TRBV6-1, the J gene TRBJ2-1; D might be TRBD2 (5 bases). The V gene lost 1 base and the J gene lost 10 bases, with 14 bases spanning the gap. The germline V gene has CDR1 MNHNS and CDR2 SASEGT. The CDR3 runs 14 residues. The CDR3 sequence: CASSEVPGIREQFF. CDR3 sequence (DNA): TGTGCCAGCAGTGAAGTGCCGGGGATCCGGGAGCAGTTCTTC.